This TCR beta chain was profiled in a study of PD-1 blockade in mismatch repair-deficient tumors. General study results and limits: After pembrolizumab, tumor-resident clones rose rapidly, then generally contracted before radiologic responses.

Assay: immunoSEQ multiplex PCR; the TCRdb copy retains only in-frame clones and omits some. The sample lists about 68,000 clones; about 72% were seen once. This CDR3 is built from 15 residues. Germline CDR1 is SGHNT and CDR2 is YYREEE (reference sequence). Trimming removed 0 bases from V and 7 bases from J; junction bases left unmatched: 5. TCR sequencing covered a few patients who responded to pembrolizumab. In this sample, this clone turned up a few times. Its target is not known. This sample comprised peripheral blood, obtained 2 weeks after starting pembrolizumab. The chain carries TRBV5-4 and TRBJ2-4; 9 nucleotides match TRBD1. The TCR originated in an adult with mismatch repair-deficient cancer. For the CDR3, the DNA is TGTGCCAGCAGCTTGGAATCCGGGACAGGGAACATTCAGTACTTC. It is translated as CASSLESGTGNIQYF.